These 27 T cell receptor beta chains share one sample of origin, sequenced in a study of blood T cell repertoires in COVID-19. Profiled with immunoSEQ multiplex PCR; TCRdb holds only in-frame clones, not every one. The sample lists over 120,000 clones, 85% to 90% seen once, with less than 3% in the top ten. Specimen: peripheral blood. These TCRs come from a man between 60 and 75 years old with active or convalescent COVID-19.

The gene calls are TRBV21-1 and TRBJ1-1. TRBV21-1 is deemed a pseudogene. This CDR3 is 11 amino acids long. CDR3 protein: CATRGPDEAFF. Here the CDR3 DNA reads TGTGCCACCCGGGGTCCCGACGAAGCTTTCTTT.

The chain employs TRBV18 and TRBJ2-3, with 14 bases aligning to TRBD2. The CDR3 has 16 amino acids. Looked up from germline, CDR1 is KGHSH and CDR2 is LQKENI. J lost 4 bases, V lost 4 bases, and 4 bases had no gene match. CDR3: CASSRGTSGSSDTQYF. The CDR3 nucleotides are TGTGCCAGCTCACGTGGGACTAGCGGGAGTTCAGATACGCAGTATTTT.

The chain joins TRBV27 to TRBJ2-1, with no clear D. The CDR3 covers 11 residues. CDR1 is MNHEY, CDR2 SMNVEV, per germline (reference sequence). With 7 bases removed from V and 6 bases from J, the gap between germline ends came to 7 bases. This CDR3 reads CASTLANEQFF. The DNA for the CDR3 is TGTGCCAGCACTTTGGCCAATGAGCAGTTCTTC.

This chain uses TRBV5-4 with TRBJ2-7; maybe TRBD1 (11 bases). The V end lost 3 bases, the J end lost 2 bases, and 18 bases lay between the germline ends. The CDR3 loop spans 16 amino acids. CDR1 SGHNT and CDR2 YYREEE come from the germline V gene (reference sequence). CDR3 DNA: TGTGCCAGCAGCTCACTAGCGGGACAGGGGGCCTACGAGCAGTACTTC. Translation: CASSSLAGQGAYEQYF.

V and J are TRBV29-1 and TRBJ2-7; a possible D gene is TRBD1 (6 bases). There are 16 residues in the CDR3. The V and J ends lost 5 bases and 3 bases respectively, with 23 bases between them. Germline CDR1 and CDR2: SQVTM and ANQGSEA. CDR3 nucleotide sequence: TGCAGCGTTCTGAGGGGCAGGGGATATCCGGTCTACGAGCAGTACTTC. Residues: CSVLRGRGYPVYEQYF.

The chain joins TRBV12-3 or TRBV12-4 to TRBJ1-4, with 9 bases matching TRBD1. The CDR3 consists of 13 residues. The V and J ends lost 6 bases and 6 bases, in that order; junction bases with no gene match: 2. The CDR3 nucleotides read TGTGCCAGCAGGGGGACAGGGTATGAAAAACTGTTTTTT. It specifies CASRGTGYEKLFF.

V is TRBV12-1 and J is TRBJ1-2; the table's D call TRBD1 went unverified against the DNA. TRBV12-1 is shown as a pseudogene. The CDR3 loop spans 15 amino acids. CDR3 DNA: TGTGCCAGCACTCCCGGGACAGGGGCTTGGCGTGGCTACACCTTC. This translates into CASTPGTGAWRGYTF.

V gene TRBV10-3 combines with J gene TRBJ1-1; 10 positions agree with TRBD1. The J segment lost 3 bases and the V segment lost 8 bases, leaving 6 bases of the junction unmatched. Germline lookup yields CDR1 ENHRY and CDR2 SYGVKD. This CDR3 spans 14 amino acids. The CDR3 loop is CAISRGTGDTEAFF. DNA of the CDR3: TGTGCCATCTCTCGCGGGACAGGGGACACTGAAGCTTTCTTT.

This clone appeared a single time. This chain connects TRBV29-1 to TRBJ2-7, with 10 bases lining up with TRBD1. Germline-derived CDR1 and CDR2 are SQVTM and ANQGSEA. V was clipped by 3 bases and J by 3 bases; unmatched bases: 5. CDR3 size: 14 residues. The DNA for the CDR3 is TGCAGCGTTGACACTGGGGACAGGGGCTACGAGCAGTACTTC. As protein: CSVDTGDRGYEQYF.

The rearrangement links TRBV4-1 to TRBJ2-7; 8 bases line up with TRBD1. V gave up 1 base and J gave up 2 bases; unmatched junction bases: 4. CDR1 and CDR2 (germline): MGHRA, YSYEKL. The CDR3 loop spans 15 amino acids. In nucleotides, the CDR3 is TGCGCCAGCAGCCAAGGAACAGGGGGGACCTACGAGCAGTACTTC. It codes for CASSQGTGGTYEQYF.

CDR3 in DNA: TGTGCCACCAGCAGGGGGAGTCACACCGGGGAGCTGTTTTTT. Its translation: CATSRGSHTGELFF. The gene calls are TRBV15 and TRBJ2-2; maybe TRBD2 (5 bases). Trimming left V 3 bases short and J 3 bases short, with 8 bases between. CDR1 is LNHNV, CDR2 YYDKDF, per germline (reference sequence). The length of the CDR3 is 14 residues. The whole variable domain, filled in from reference TRBV15 and TRBJ2-2, reads DAMVIQNPRYQVTQFGKPVTLSCSQTLNHNVMYWYQQKSSQAPKLLFHYYDKDFNNEADTPDNFQSRRPNTSFCFLDIRSPGLGDTAMYLCATSRGSHTGELFFGEGSRLTVL.

The chain employs TRBV7-8 and TRBJ1-3; 9 bases line up with TRBD1. Germline V lookup: CDR1 SGHVS, CDR2 FQNEAQ. The J segment lost 1 base and the V segment lost 5 bases, leaving 6 bases of the junction unmatched. This CDR3 is built from 16 residues. CDR3 sequence: CASSLFGQGSGNTIYF. The DNA of the CDR3 is TGTGCCAGCAGCCTCTTCGGACAGGGGTCTGGAAACACCATATATTTT.

The chain couples TRBV9 to TRBJ2-1; a weak D match, TRBD2 (7 bases). The germline gives CDR1 SGDLS, CDR2 YYNGEE. The length of the CDR3 is 17 residues. Between the trimmed V and J ends, which lost 0 bases and 4 bases, there was a span of 17 bases. The CDR3 nucleotides are TGTGCCAGCAGCGTAGACTTTTCGGGGGGCGGTTACAATGAGCAGTTCTTC. Protein product: CASSVDFSGGGYNEQFF.

The CDR3 sequence is CASSRPSGATDTQYF. CDR3 sequence (DNA): TGTGCCAGCAGCCGTCCAAGCGGGGCCACAGATACGCAGTATTTT. The V call is TRBV25-1, the J call TRBJ2-3; the match to TRBD2 covers 7 bases. Looked up from germline, CDR1 is MGHDK and CDR2 is SYGVNS. The CDR3 consists of 15 residues. The ends lost 6 bases at V and 2 bases at J; junction bases unmatched: 8. Supplemented by reference TRBV25-1 and TRBJ2-3, the full variable domain reads EADIYQTPRYLVIGTGKKITLECSQTMGHDKMYWYQQDPGMELHLIHYSYGVNSTEKGDLSSESTVSRIRTEHFPLTLESARPSHTSQYLCASSRPSGATDTQYFGPGTRLTVL.

CDR3 nucleotide sequence: TGCGCCAGCACTCCGGGACAGACGAACACTGAAGCTTTCTTT. It encodes CASTPGQTNTEAFF. The chain is built from TRBV4-3 and TRBJ1-1; 7 bases are a match to TRBD1. With V trimmed by 7 bases and J by 1 base, 6 bases remained unmatched. The CDR3 is 14 amino acids. CDR1 and CDR2 from the germline V gene are LGHNA and YSLEER.

V and J are TRBV6-5 and TRBJ1-1; 10 bases fit TRBD1. This CDR3 spans 15 amino acids. After removal of 3 bases from V and 6 bases from J, the junction contained 7 bases not matched to a gene. The germline gives CDR1 MNHEY, CDR2 SVGAGI. This CDR3 is CASSYSTGGYPEAFF. The DNA of the CDR3 is TGTGCCAGCAGTTATTCGACAGGGGGCTACCCTGAAGCTTTCTTT.

The chain couples TRBV6-2 or TRBV6-3 to TRBJ1-2, with D possibly being TRBD1 (6 bases). Trimming pared 4 bases from V and 7 bases from J, leaving 16 bases between. CDR1 MNHEY and CDR2 SVGEGT come from the germline V gene. The CDR3 has 14 amino acids. As DNA, the CDR3 is TGTGCCAGCAGTTCCCGAGGGGGTGAGAGTGGCTACACCTTC. Translation: CASSSRGGESGYTF.

The rearrangement links TRBV2 to TRBJ2-7, with TRBD2 matching 8 bases. This CDR3 has 15 residues. The trim removed 4 bases at V and 2 bases at J, leaving 7 bases unmatched. The germline gives CDR1 SNHLY, CDR2 FYNNEI. The CDR3 region is CASSVSGTSTYEQYF. The CDR3 coding sequence is TGTGCCAGCAGTGTATCCGGGACTAGTACCTACGAGCAGTACTTC.

CDR3 nucleotides: TGTGCCTGGAGGGGACAGGGGGCGAGGACGCCTGAAGCTTTCTTT. Its protein product is CAWRGQGARTPEAFF. The gene calls are TRBV30 and TRBJ1-1, with 12 bases lining up with TRBD1. The CDR3 is made up of 15 amino acids. CDR1 is GTSNPN and CDR2 is SVGIG in the germline V gene (reference sequence). The junction had 8 bases not matched to a gene; V was cut back by 3 bases and J by 6 bases.

The chain employs TRBV10-3 and TRBJ2-2; D is perhaps TRBD1 (5 bases). Germline V gene sequence: CDR1 ENHRY, CDR2 SYGVKD. V was trimmed by 3 bases and J by 6 bases, leaving 11 bases between them. The CDR3 covers 14 residues. The CDR3 nucleotides are TGTGCCATCAGTGAATTTGGGGCGGCCGGGGAGCTGTTTTTT. The encoded protein is CAISEFGAAGELFF.

A note on this clone: Likely a read error: the CDR3 ends without its conserved phenylalanine or tryptophan. It is unclear where the CDR3 begins or ends on the DNA, so no DNA is shown, and the CDR3 is as TCRdb lists it. V usage is TRBV10-1 and J usage is TRBJ2-7; the D segment call TRBD1 is taken from the table without a DNA check. The CDR3 has 13 amino acids, counting both end residues. Germline CDR1 and CDR2: WNHNN and SYGVQD (reference sequence). The CDR3 protein is CASSVPGRPLPPR.

CDR3 loop: CASSFSGPGPSYNEQFF. In DNA, the CDR3 is TGCGCCAGCAGCTTTAGCGGGCCAGGTCCTTCTTACAATGAGCAGTTCTTC. The chain uses TRBV5-1 and TRBJ2-1; 7 nucleotides line up with TRBD2. V lost 2 bases to trimming and J lost 4 bases; unmatched junction nucleotides: 12. The CDR3 sequence is 17 residues long. Germline values: CDR1 SGHRS, CDR2 YFSETQ.

The chain uses TRBV28 and TRBJ1-2; D is uncertain. Germline V lookup: CDR1 MDHEN, CDR2 SYDVKM. Trimming left V 6 bases short and J 0 bases short, with 14 bases between. This CDR3 contains 15 residues. The chain's CDR3 is CASRRPQLANYGYTF. CDR3 bases: TGTGCCAGCAGGAGACCACAGTTAGCTAACTATGGCTACACCTTC.

The chain links TRBV2 to TRBJ1-5, with D possibly being TRBD1 (5 bases). Germline CDR1 is SNHLY and CDR2 is FYNNEI. This CDR3 is 14 amino acids long. Trimming removed 6 bases at V and 3 bases at J, with 12 bases between. The CDR3 bases are TGTGCCAGCAGGGGGGACTTGGACAATCAGCCCCAGCATTTT. Protein product: CASRGDLDNQPQHF.

The chain links TRBV9 to TRBJ1-2; D is unresolved. CDR3 length: 14 amino acids. Trimming removed 0 bases from V and 7 bases from J, with 13 bases in between. Per germline, CDR1 SGDLS and CDR2 YYNGEE. DNA for the CDR3: TGTGCCAGCAGCGTAGACGGGGAGTCCGGTGGCTACACCTTC. It is translated as CASSVDGESGGYTF.

CDR3 nucleotides: TGTGCCAGCAACAGCAGGGGTCGTGCTAGTTGGACCGGGGAGCTGTTTTTT. Its translation is CASNSRGRASWTGELFF. The genes are TRBV28 and TRBJ2-2; D perhaps matches TRBD1 (6 bases). This CDR3 region has 17 residues. Germline-derived CDR1 and CDR2 are MDHEN and SYDVKM. The V end lost 7 bases, the J end lost 5 bases, and 23 bases lay between the germline ends.

The rearrangement links TRBV19 to TRBJ2-5, with 7 nucleotides matching TRBD2. Germline V gene lookup returns CDR1 LNHDA and CDR2 SQIVND (reference sequence). CDR3 length equals 14 residues. With 6 bases clipped from V and 2 bases from J, the junction kept 6 bases outside the gene matches. The CDR3 sequence: CASSPGGSQETQYF. In DNA form, the CDR3 reads TGTGCCAGTAGCCCGGGGGGTTCACAAGAGACCCAGTACTTC.